Detailed here is one TCR beta chain. Its specificity is not known. This sample was taken from a study of CD8+CD57+ T cells in acquired aplastic anemia. At the level of the study: Mean DNA quantity obtained from sorted CD4+ and CD8+ cells was 2.5 to 4 ug.

This CDR3 region has 15 residues. V lost 5 bases and J lost 10; bases outside the gene matches: 7. Germline loops: CDR1 SNHLY, CDR2 FYNNEI. Study-wide points: The number of CD8+ CDR3 sequences shared by patients and controls was approximately 30. The CD8+ Simpson's diversity of patients and controls was not significantly different.

Genomic DNA served as template for TCR beta VDJ and CDR3 profiling. Using its own MiXCR run on the reads, TCRdb lists one record per CDR3 protein. Among about 270,000 distinct CDR3 sequences listed, about 56% were seen once. The sequencing input was sorted CD4+, CD8+, or CD8+CD57+ T cells (not recorded which) from PBMCs. The genes are TRBV2 and TRBJ1-6, with 11 bases matching TRBD1. The sequence came from a human donor with severe aplastic anemia or a healthy control (not recorded which). Here the CDR3 reads CASSWTGGVGSPLHF. CDR3 sequence (DNA): TGTGCCAGCAGTTGGACAGGGGGCGTCGGGTCACCCCTCCACTTT.